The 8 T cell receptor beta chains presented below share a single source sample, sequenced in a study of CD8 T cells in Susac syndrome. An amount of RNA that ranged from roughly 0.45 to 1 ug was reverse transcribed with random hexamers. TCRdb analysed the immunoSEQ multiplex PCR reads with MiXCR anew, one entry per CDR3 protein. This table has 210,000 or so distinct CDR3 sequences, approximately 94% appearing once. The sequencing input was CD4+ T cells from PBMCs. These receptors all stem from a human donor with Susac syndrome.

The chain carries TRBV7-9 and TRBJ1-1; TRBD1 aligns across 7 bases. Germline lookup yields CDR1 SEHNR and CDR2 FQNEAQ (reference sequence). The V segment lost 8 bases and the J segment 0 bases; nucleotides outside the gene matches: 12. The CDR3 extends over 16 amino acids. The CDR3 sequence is CASSGQQQSMNTEAFF. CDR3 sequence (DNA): TGTGCCAGCTCGGGACAGCAACAGAGCATGAACACTGAAGCTTTCTTT.

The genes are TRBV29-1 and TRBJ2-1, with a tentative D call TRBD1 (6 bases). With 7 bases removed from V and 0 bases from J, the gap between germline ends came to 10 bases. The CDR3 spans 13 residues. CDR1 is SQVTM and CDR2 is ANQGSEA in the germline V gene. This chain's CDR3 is CSGSGDSYNEQFF. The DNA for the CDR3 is TGCAGCGGATCAGGGGACTCCTACAATGAGCAGTTCTTC.

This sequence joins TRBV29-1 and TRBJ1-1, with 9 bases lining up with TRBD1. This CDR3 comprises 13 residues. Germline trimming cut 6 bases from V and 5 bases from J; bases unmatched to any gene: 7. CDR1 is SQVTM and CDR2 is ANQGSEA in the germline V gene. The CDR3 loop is CSVDPDRGTEAFF. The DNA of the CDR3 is TGCAGCGTGGACCCGGACAGGGGAACTGAAGCTTTCTTT.

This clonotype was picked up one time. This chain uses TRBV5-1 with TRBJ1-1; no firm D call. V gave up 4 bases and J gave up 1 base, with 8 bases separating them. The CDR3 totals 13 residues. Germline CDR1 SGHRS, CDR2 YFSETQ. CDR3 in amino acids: CASSPEENTEAFF. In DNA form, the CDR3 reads TGCGCCAGCAGCCCCGAGGAGAACACTGAAGCTTTCTTT.

CDR3: CASRHDYNSPLHF. As DNA, the CDR3 is TGTGCCAGCAGACACGACTATAATTCACCCCTCCACTTT. The chain is built from TRBV6-2 or TRBV6-3 and TRBJ1-6, with D uncertain. V was pared by 6 bases and J by 3 bases, with 6 bases between. CDR3 length: 13 residues. The V gene's germline CDR1 is MNHEY and CDR2 SVGEGT.

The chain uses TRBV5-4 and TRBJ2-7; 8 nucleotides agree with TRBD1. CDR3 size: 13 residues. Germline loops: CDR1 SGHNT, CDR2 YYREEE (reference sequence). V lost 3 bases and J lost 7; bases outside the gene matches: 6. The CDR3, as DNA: TGTGCCAGCAGCTGGGGACAGGAGGGGGAGCAGTACTTC. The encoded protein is CASSWGQEGEQYF.

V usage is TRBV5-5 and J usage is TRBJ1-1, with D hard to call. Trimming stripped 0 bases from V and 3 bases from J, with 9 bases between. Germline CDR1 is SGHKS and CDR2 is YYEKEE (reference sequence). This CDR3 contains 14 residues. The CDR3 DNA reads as TGTGCCAGCAGCTTGGGAGGGTCCCACACTGAAGCTTTCTTT. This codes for CASSLGGSHTEAFF.

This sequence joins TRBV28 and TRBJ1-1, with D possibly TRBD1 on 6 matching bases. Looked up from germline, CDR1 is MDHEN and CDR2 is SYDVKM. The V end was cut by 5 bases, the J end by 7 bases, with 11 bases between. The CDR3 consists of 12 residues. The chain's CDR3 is CASSVLTGEAFF. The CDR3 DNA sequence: TGTGCCAGCAGTGTATTGACAGGTGAAGCTTTCTTT.